This TCR beta chain was sequenced in a study of blood T cell repertoires in COVID-19. About the study: PBMCs, B-cell-depleted T cells, or T cells were the source of the cDNA or gDNA that made up the material.

Trimming at V came to 7 bases and at J to 2 bases, leaving 7 bases not matched to a gene. The CDR3 covers 14 residues. Per germline, CDR1 MNHEY and CDR2 SVGAGI. Profiling relied on immunoSEQ multiplex PCR, and the TCRdb table lists in-frame clones only, not all of them. The sample yields 200,000 to 250,000 clones, about 86% seen once. The source material was peripheral blood. This chain uses TRBV6-5 with TRBJ1-1, with TRBD1 identical over 7 bases. The origin of this receptor is a woman aged 45-65 years with COVID-19, enrolled during active disease. In nucleotides, the CDR3 is TGTGCCAGCAACCCGACAGGGATTAACACTGAAGCTTTCTTT. It yields the protein CASNPTGINTEAFF.